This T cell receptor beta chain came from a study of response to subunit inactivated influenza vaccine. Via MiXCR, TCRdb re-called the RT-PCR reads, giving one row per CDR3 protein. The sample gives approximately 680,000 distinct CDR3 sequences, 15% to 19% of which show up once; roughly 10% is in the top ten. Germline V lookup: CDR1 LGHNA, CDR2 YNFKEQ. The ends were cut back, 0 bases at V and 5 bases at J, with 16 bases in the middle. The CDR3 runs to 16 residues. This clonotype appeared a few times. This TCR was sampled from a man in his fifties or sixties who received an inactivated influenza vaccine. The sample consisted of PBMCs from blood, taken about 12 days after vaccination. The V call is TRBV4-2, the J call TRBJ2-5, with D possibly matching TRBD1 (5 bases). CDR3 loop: CASSQDFRTYRETQYF. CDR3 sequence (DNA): TGTGCCAGCAGCCAAGATTTCCGGACATACCGGGAGACCCAGTACTTC.